A selection of T cell receptor beta chains follows, all from one sample in a study of PD-1 blockade in classical Hodgkin lymphoma. Method: immunoSEQ multiplex PCR; TCRdb's copy keeps in-frame clones and lacks some. The sample lists tens of thousands of clones; around nine tenths were seen once. The specimen was peripheral blood mononuclear cells (PBMCs), collected before the fourth cycle of nivolumab. Every receptor here comes from a human donor with classical Hodgkin lymphoma. Each CDR3 is given with its conserved first and last residue. The order of the fields is clone size, V gene, J gene, D gene, CDR3 length, CDR3 protein, CDR3 DNA. The D gene is left open where the match is weak. Clone size is shown for a subset of rows, as once, few, many or a class of expanded clone.

clone_size: .
v_call: TRBV6-5
j_call: TRBJ1-2
d_call: .
cdr3_length: 13
cdr3_aa: CASSPGGPYGYTF
cdr3_nt: TGTGCCAGCAGTCCCGGGGGACCCTATGGCTACACCTTC

clone_size: few
v_call: TRBV5-6
j_call: TRBJ2-1
d_call: TRBD2
cdr3_length: 16
cdr3_aa: CASSLDSGATYNEQFF
cdr3_nt: TGTGCCAGCAGCTTGGATAGCGGGGCTACCTACAATGAGCAGTTCTTC

clone_size: .
v_call: TRBV5-1
j_call: TRBJ2-1
d_call: TRBD1
cdr3_length: 15
cdr3_aa: CASSLEGQGNNEQFF
cdr3_nt: TGCGCCAGCAGCTTGGAGGGACAGGGGAACAATGAGCAGTTCTTC

clone_size: .
v_call: TRBV7-9
j_call: TRBJ2-2
d_call: TRBD1
cdr3_length: 16
cdr3_aa: CASSRSGTGLTGELFF
cdr3_nt: TGTGCCAGCAGCAGATCGGGGACAGGGCTCACCGGGGAGCTGTTTTTT

clone_size: .
v_call: TRBV28
j_call: TRBJ2-7
d_call: TRBD1
cdr3_length: 15
cdr3_aa: CASSPPGTGWIEQYF
cdr3_nt: TGTGCCAGCAGCCCTCCCGGGACAGGGTGGATCGAGCAGTACTTC

clone_size: .
v_call: TRBV18
j_call: TRBJ2-3
d_call: .
cdr3_length: 13
cdr3_aa: CASSPRNTDTQYF
cdr3_nt: TGTGCCAGCTCACCCCGGAACACAGATACGCAGTATTTT

clone_size: .
v_call: TRBV30
j_call: TRBJ1-2
d_call: .
cdr3_length: 13
cdr3_aa: CAWRDGVPGGYTF
cdr3_nt: TGTGCCTGGAGGGACGGGGTACCTGGTGGCTACACCTTC

clone_size: once
v_call: TRBV2
j_call: TRBJ2-3
d_call: TRBD2
cdr3_length: 14
cdr3_aa: CASDLGLEADTQYF
cdr3_nt: TGTGCCAGCGATCTAGGACTAGAAGCAGATACGCAGTATTTT

clone_size: .
v_call: TRBV10-2
j_call: TRBJ2-7
d_call: .
cdr3_length: 16
cdr3_aa: CASRESGYRVTHEQYF
cdr3_nt: TGCGCCAGCAGAGAGAGCGGGTACAGGGTAACCCACGAGCAGTACTTC

clone_size: .
v_call: TRBV5-1
j_call: TRBJ2-5
d_call: .
cdr3_length: 17
cdr3_aa: CASSFVVGQGRKETQYF
cdr3_nt: TGCGCCAGCAGCTTTGTGGTGGGTCAGGGCAGAAAAGAGACCCAGTACTTC

clone_size: .
v_call: TRBV5-1
j_call: TRBJ1-1
d_call: TRBD1
cdr3_length: 13
cdr3_aa: CASSSVTGEGAFF
cdr3_nt: TGCGCCAGCAGCTCGGTGACAGGGGAGGGGGCTTTCTTT

clone_size: .
v_call: TRBV5-1
j_call: TRBJ2-5
d_call: .
cdr3_length: 15
cdr3_aa: CASSLNGAGGETQYF
cdr3_nt: TGCGCCAGCAGCTTGAACGGGGCCGGGGGAGAGACCCAGTACTTC

clone_size: .
v_call: TRBV5-4
j_call: TRBJ2-7
d_call: .
cdr3_length: 13
cdr3_aa: CASSPPNLGEQYF
cdr3_nt: TGTGCCAGCAGCCCGCCAAATCTTGGAGAGCAGTACTTC

clone_size: .
v_call: TRBV9
j_call: TRBJ1-1
d_call: .
cdr3_length: 14
cdr3_aa: CASSVEGAGTEAFF
cdr3_nt: TGTGCCAGCAGCGTAGAGGGCGCTGGCACTGAAGCTTTCTTT

clone_size: .
v_call: TRBV5-1
j_call: TRBJ2-7
d_call: TRBD1
cdr3_length: 15
cdr3_aa: CASAERGQGPYEQYF
cdr3_nt: TGCGCCAGCGCCGAGAGGGGACAGGGTCCATACGAGCAGTACTTC

clone_size: .
v_call: TRBV5-1
j_call: TRBJ2-7
d_call: TRBD1
cdr3_length: 15
cdr3_aa: CASTDRTGGVSEQYF
cdr3_nt: TGCGCCAGCACCGATCGGACAGGGGGGGTATCCGAGCAGTACTTC

clone_size: .
v_call: TRBV9
j_call: TRBJ1-5
d_call: .
cdr3_length: 14
cdr3_aa: CASSERAGSQPQHF
cdr3_nt: TGTGCCAGCAGCGAGAGGGCAGGGAGTCAGCCCCAGCATTTT

clone_size: .
v_call: TRBV2
j_call: TRBJ1-4
d_call: .
cdr3_length: 14
cdr3_aa: CASTGTSNGEKLFF
cdr3_nt: TGTGCCAGCACCGGGACTTCCAATGGAGAAAAACTGTTTTTT

clone_size: .
v_call: TRBV10-1
j_call: TRBJ2-2
d_call: TRBD2
cdr3_length: 15
cdr3_aa: CASSLAGASTGELFF
cdr3_nt: TGCGCCTCGTCACTAGCGGGGGCGAGCACCGGGGAGCTGTTTTTT

clone_size: .
v_call: TRBV6-5
j_call: TRBJ2-1
d_call: TRBD2
cdr3_length: 16
cdr3_aa: CASSSSGGGPRNEQFF
cdr3_nt: TGTGCCAGCAGTTCGTCGGGGGGGGGCCCCCGCAATGAGCAGTTCTTC

clone_size: .
v_call: TRBV5-1
j_call: TRBJ1-1
d_call: .
cdr3_length: 16
cdr3_aa: CASSLPGTPWETEAFF
cdr3_nt: TGCGCCAGCAGCTTACCCGGGACACCGTGGGAAACTGAAGCTTTCTTT

clone_size: .
v_call: TRBV6-5
j_call: TRBJ1-2
d_call: .
cdr3_length: 13
cdr3_aa: CASSPTGNYGYTF
cdr3_nt: TGTGCCAGCAGTCCTACAGGGAACTATGGCTACACCTTC

clone_size: .
v_call: TRBV28
j_call: TRBJ1-2
d_call: .
cdr3_length: 16
cdr3_aa: CASSLPSSVGAYGYTF
cdr3_nt: TGTGCCAGCAGTCTTCCCTCCAGCGTGGGGGCTTATGGCTACACCTTC

clone_size: .
v_call: TRBV5-5
j_call: TRBJ1-2
d_call: .
cdr3_length: 15
cdr3_aa: CASSLMVGGQDGYTF
cdr3_nt: TGTGCCAGCAGCTTGATGGTCGGGGGGCAGGATGGCTACACCTTC

clone_size: .
v_call: TRBV6-1
j_call: TRBJ1-1
d_call: .
cdr3_length: 13
cdr3_aa: CASNLEGLSEAFF
cdr3_nt: TGTGCCAGCAATCTCGAGGGGCTCTCTGAAGCTTTCTTT

clone_size: .
v_call: TRBV9
j_call: TRBJ1-1
d_call: TRBD1
cdr3_length: 15
cdr3_aa: CASSPRQGESTEAFF
cdr3_nt: TGTGCCAGCAGCCCTCGACAGGGAGAGAGCACTGAAGCTTTCTTT

clone_size: .
v_call: TRBV5-1
j_call: TRBJ2-5
d_call: TRBD2
cdr3_length: 16
cdr3_aa: CASSSRLAGSGETQYF
cdr3_nt: TGCGCCAGCAGCTCCCGACTAGCGGGGTCCGGAGAGACCCAGTACTTC

clone_size: once
v_call: TRBV19
j_call: TRBJ1-6
d_call: .
cdr3_length: 14
cdr3_aa: CASSIPRENSPLHF
cdr3_nt: TGTGCCAGTTCCATCCCCCGGGAGAATTCACCCCTCCACTTT

clone_size: .
v_call: TRBV6-5
j_call: TRBJ1-5
d_call: TRBD1
cdr3_length: 15
cdr3_aa: CASSPLGQGDQPQHF
cdr3_nt: TGTGCCAGCAGTCCCCTCGGGCAGGGGGATCAGCCCCAGCATTTT

clone_size: .
v_call: TRBV5-3
j_call: TRBJ2-5
d_call: TRBD2
cdr3_length: 18
cdr3_aa: CARSLCLAGGRFQETQYF
cdr3_nt: TGTGCCAGAAGCTTGTGTCTAGCGGGGGGCCGATTCCAAGAGACCCAGTACTTC

clone_size: .
v_call: TRBV6-1
j_call: TRBJ1-1
d_call: .
cdr3_length: 15
cdr3_aa: CASSEGWGRSTEAFF
cdr3_nt: TGTGCCAGCAGTGAAGGGTGGGGGAGGAGTACTGAAGCTTTCTTT

clone_size: .
v_call: TRBV19
j_call: TRBJ1-3
d_call: .
cdr3_length: 13
cdr3_aa: CASKRSSGNTIYF
cdr3_nt: TGTGCCAGTAAACGGTCCTCTGGAAACACCATATATTTT

clone_size: once
v_call: TRBV5-6
j_call: TRBJ1-6
d_call: TRBD1
cdr3_length: 15
cdr3_aa: CASSLAGGNNSPLHF
cdr3_nt: TGTGCCAGCAGCTTGGCAGGGGGGAATAATTCACCCCTCCACTTT

clone_size: .
v_call: TRBV6-6
j_call: TRBJ1-1
d_call: TRBD1
cdr3_length: 16
cdr3_aa: CASSDRGNRISTEAFF
cdr3_nt: TGTGCCAGCAGCGACAGGGGGAATAGAATCAGCACTGAAGCTTTCTTT

clone_size: .
v_call: TRBV7-8
j_call: TRBJ1-2
d_call: .
cdr3_length: 12
cdr3_aa: CASSLGDYGYTF
cdr3_nt: TGTGCCAGCAGCTTAGGGGACTATGGCTACACCTTC

clone_size: .
v_call: TRBV29-1
j_call: TRBJ2-5
d_call: TRBD2
cdr3_length: 14
cdr3_aa: CSVQLAGVRETQYF
cdr3_nt: TGCAGCGTTCAACTAGCGGGGGTCCGGGAGACCCAGTACTTC

clone_size: .
v_call: TRBV4-1
j_call: TRBJ2-2
d_call: .
cdr3_length: 17
cdr3_aa: CASSNLLGNANTGELFF
cdr3_nt: TGCGCCAGCAGCAACCTTTTAGGGAACGCGAACACCGGGGAGCTGTTTTTT

clone_size: .
v_call: TRBV5-4
j_call: TRBJ1-1
d_call: TRBD1
cdr3_length: 15
cdr3_aa: CASRIRGQGASEAFF
cdr3_nt: TGTGCCAGCAGGATACGGGGACAGGGTGCGTCGGAAGCTTTCTTT

clone_size: .
v_call: TRBV21-1
j_call: TRBJ2-6
d_call: .
cdr3_length: 19
cdr3_aa: CASSTRQFLADSGANVLTF
cdr3_nt: TGTGCCAGCAGCACCAGACAATTTTTAGCGGACTCTGGGGCCAACGTCCTGACTTTC

clone_size: .
v_call: TRBV5-1
j_call: TRBJ1-1
d_call: .
cdr3_length: 15
cdr3_aa: CASSLAGDSGTEAFF
cdr3_nt: TGCGCCAGCAGCTTGGCCGGGGATAGCGGCACTGAAGCTTTCTTT

clone_size: .
v_call: TRBV14
j_call: TRBJ1-2
d_call: .
cdr3_length: 18
cdr3_aa: CASSHSAEVVSPLYGYTF
cdr3_nt: TGTGCCAGCAGCCATTCAGCGGAGGTAGTCTCGCCCCTTTATGGCTACACCTTC

clone_size: .
v_call: TRBV5-1
j_call: TRBJ2-2
d_call: .
cdr3_length: 20
cdr3_aa: CASSIKAGQPGRLYTGELFF
cdr3_nt: TGCGCCAGCAGCATCAAAGCGGGACAACCCGGACGACTCTACACCGGGGAGCTGTTTTTT

clone_size: .
v_call: TRBV11-3
j_call: TRBJ2-1
d_call: TRBD2
cdr3_length: 15
cdr3_aa: CASSPGTSAYNEQFF
cdr3_nt: TGTGCCAGCAGCCCAGGGACTAGCGCCTACAATGAGCAGTTCTTC

clone_size: .
v_call: TRBV10-1
j_call: TRBJ2-7
d_call: .
cdr3_length: 13
cdr3_aa: CASSDPGTYEQYF
cdr3_nt: TGCGCCAGCAGTGACCCCGGGACCTACGAGCAGTACTTC

clone_size: .
v_call: TRBV13
j_call: TRBJ1-1
d_call: TRBD1
cdr3_length: 15
cdr3_aa: CASSGWTGANTEAFF
cdr3_nt: TGTGCCAGCAGCGGATGGACAGGAGCGAACACTGAAGCTTTCTTT

clone_size: once
v_call: TRBV18
j_call: TRBJ2-1
d_call: TRBD2
cdr3_length: 17
cdr3_aa: CASSPAGLAGGLVEQFF
cdr3_nt: TGTGCCAGCTCACCGGCCGGACTAGCGGGGGGGCTCGTGGAGCAGTTCTTC